The rows below give T cell receptor beta chains drawn from one sample of a study of control samples from healthy donors and cancer patients. Profiling relied on immunoSEQ multiplex PCR, and the TCRdb table lists in-frame clones only, not all of them. Of under 150,000 clones detected, around 86% appear once; the ten largest clones hold around 9.4%. The material sequenced was blood. Every receptor here comes from a man between 35 and 55 years old in good health. Both conserved end residues are part of each CDR3. Each record gives: V gene, clone size, D gene, J gene, CDR3 DNA, CDR3 protein. The D gene is left open where the match is weak. Size is omitted from some rows. Given values are once, few, many or a class for expanded clones.

TRBV19,once,TRBD1,TRBJ2-7,TGTGCCAGTAGTCCAGGACAGGGGGCATACGAGCAGTACTTC,CASSPGQGAYEQYF
TRBV18,.,TRBD1,TRBJ1-2,TGTGCCAGCTCACCGTCCCAAGGGGACAGGGTCTATGGCTACACCTTC,CASSPSQGDRVYGYTF
TRBV5-1,.,TRBD2,TRBJ2-5,TGCGCCAGCAGCTTGTCAGTAGCGGGGAAAGAGACCCAGTACTTC,CASSLSVAGKETQYF
TRBV7-2,.,.,TRBJ2-5,TGTGCCAGCAGCCGCGCAGCGGGGACCCAGTACTTC,CASSRAAGTQYF
TRBV12-3/TRBV12-4,.,.,TRBJ2-7,TGTGCCAGCAAGGAGGGGGGCCTCTACGAGCAGTACTTC,CASKEGGLYEQYF
TRBV3-1/TRBV3-2,.,TRBD1,TRBJ2-6,TGTGCCAGCAGCCACACCCCGGGACAGAAACACTCTGGGGCCAACGTCCTGACTTTC,CASSHTPGQKHSGANVLTF
TRBV18,.,TRBD1,TRBJ1-5,TGTGCCAGCTCACAACAGGGGGCGAGGGCCAATCAGCCCCAGCATTTT,CASSQQGARANQPQHF
TRBV6-5,.,.,TRBJ1-1,TGTGCCAGCAGTTCCCTCGAGGGGAACACTGAAGCTTTCTTT,CASSSLEGNTEAFF
TRBV30,.,.,TRBJ1-5,TGTGCCTGGACTGGGCAGGCCATGGGCAATCAGCCCCAGCATTTT,CAWTGQAMGNQPQHF
TRBV10-3,once,TRBD1,TRBJ2-7,TGTGCCATCACTGACAGGGAGCTTTCCTACGAGCAGTACTTC,CAITDRELSYEQYF
TRBV23-1,.,TRBD1,TRBJ1-5,TGCGCCAGCAGTTCCGGGACAGCTGATGATAATCAGCCCCAGCATTTT,CASSSGTADDNQPQHF
TRBV4-1,few,.,TRBJ2-6,TGCGCCAGCAGCCAACCAGAGGACCTGGCTGGGGCCAACGTCCTGACTTTC,CASSQPEDLAGANVLTF
TRBV18,.,TRBD1,TRBJ1-5,TGTGCCAGCTCACAGGGGGCACGAAATCAGCCCCAGCATTTT,CASSQGARNQPQHF
TRBV7-7,.,TRBD1,TRBJ2-5,TGTGCCAGCAGCCCGACAGGGACCCAAGAGACCCAGTACTTC,CASSPTGTQETQYF
TRBV7-6,.,.,TRBJ2-5,TGTGCCAGCAGCCCCAGTGCAGGGTTGGAGACCCAGTACTTC,CASSPSAGLETQYF
TRBV7-6,.,TRBD2,TRBJ2-5,TGTGCCAGCAGCTTAGGGCCAAGCGGGGGGTACCAAGAGACCCAGTACTTC,CASSLGPSGGYQETQYF
TRBV6-5,.,TRBD2,TRBJ2-7,TGTGCCAGCGATCTAGCGGGGGGGAACTACGAGCAGTACTTC,CASDLAGGNYEQYF
TRBV2,.,.,TRBJ1-6,TGTGCCTGTGGAATAGGGGTCAGCTCCTATAATTCACCCCTCCACTTT,CACGIGVSSYNSPLHF
TRBV6-1,.,.,TRBJ1-6,TGTGCCAGCAGTGAACCCGGCTCCTATAATTCACCCCTCCACTTT,CASSEPGSYNSPLHF
TRBV24-1,.,TRBD2,TRBJ2-5,TGTGCCACCAGTGGTGCGGGGGGGCCGGGAGAGACCCAGTACTTC,CATSGAGGPGETQYF
TRBV7-9,few,.,TRBJ2-5,TGTGCCAGCAGTTTGCCCCGACGGAGACAAGAGACCCAGTACTTC,CASSLPRRRQETQYF
TRBV7-2,.,TRBD2,TRBJ2-5,TGTGCCAGCAGCTTAAAAGTGGTGCAGCGGGGGGTCATTGAGACCCAGTACTTC,CASSLKVVQRGVIETQYF
TRBV2,.,.,TRBJ1-3,TGTGCCAGCAGCGAGAGACAGGGAAACACCATATATTTT,CASSERQGNTIYF
TRBV20-1,.,TRBD1,TRBJ1-2,TGCAGTGCTAGTCCCAGGGGGACAGGGGGCGAATTGGGTGGCTACACCTTC,CSASPRGTGGELGGYTF
TRBV9,.,TRBD1,TRBJ1-2,TGTGCCAGCAGCGTAGTGGCAGGGGGTTATGGCTACACCTTC,CASSVVAGGYGYTF
TRBV30,once,.,TRBJ1-1,TGTGCCGCCCCAGGGGACTACACTGAAGCTTTCTTT,CAAPGDYTEAFF
TRBV5-1,.,TRBD1,TRBJ1-4,TGCGCCAGCAGCTCCGGACAGGGGGTAAAGGAAAAACTGTTTTTT,CASSSGQGVKEKLFF
TRBV12-3/TRBV12-4,.,TRBD1,TRBJ1-1,TGTGCCAGCAGTTTCAACAGGGGCGGTGAAGCTTTCTTT,CASSFNRGGEAFF
TRBV5-1,once,.,TRBJ1-1,TGCGCCAGCAGCTTAGAGCTAAGGCCCACTGAAGCTTTCTTT,CASSLELRPTEAFF
TRBV13,.,TRBD2,TRBJ2-1,TGTGCCAGCAGCACGCGGGGCGGGGGGCTATCTAGTGAGCAGTTCTTC,CASSTRGGGLSSEQFF
TRBV18,once,.,TRBJ1-2,TGTGCCAGCTCACCAGGGCGGGGGAGCTACACCTTC,CASSPGRGSYTF
TRBV7-2,.,TRBD1,TRBJ1-4,TGTGCCAGCAGCCTCCACAGGGGGTCGACACCCTTTGGCGAAAAACTGTTTTTT,CASSLHRGSTPFGEKLFF
TRBV29-1,.,.,TRBJ2-7,TGCAGCGCGTTGGACGGTTTTTCCTACGAGCAGTACTTC,CSALDGFSYEQYF
TRBV6-6,.,.,TRBJ2-7,TGTGCCAGCACCCCCGTGGGGGGATCCTACGAGCAGTACTTC,CASTPVGGSYEQYF
TRBV9,.,.,TRBJ1-1,TGTGCCAGCAGCCGGGGAGACGGCGCTGAAGCTTTCTTT,CASSRGDGAEAFF
TRBV27,.,TRBD2,TRBJ2-3,TGTGCCAGCAGTTTAATAGCGGGGGGCACAGATACGCAGTATTTT,CASSLIAGGTDTQYF
TRBV7-9,.,.,TRBJ2-7,TGTGCCAGCAGCCCGATAAGCGGCGAGCAGTACTTC,CASSPISGEQYF
TRBV6-2/TRBV6-3,.,TRBD2,TRBJ2-3,TGTGCCAGCAGTTACCCCCCATTAGCGGGGCTGATAGATACGCAGTATTTT,CASSYPPLAGLIDTQYF
TRBV2,.,.,TRBJ1-3,TGTGCCAGCAATAAGGAGAGGGGAAACACCATATATTTT,CASNKERGNTIYF
TRBV2,.,TRBD2,TRBJ2-3,TGTGCCAGCAGCGGAGGCGGGACTAGCGGGGGCAGGGGTACGCAGTATTTT,CASSGGGTSGGRGTQYF
TRBV11-3,.,TRBD1,TRBJ2-7,TGTGCCAGCAGCTTTGACAGGGAATACGAGCAGTACTTC,CASSFDREYEQYF
TRBV7-3,few,TRBD2,TRBJ2-1,TGTGCCAGCAGCTCCACCCCGGGGGGGCCTTTTGGCAATGAGCAGTTCTTC,CASSSTPGGPFGNEQFF
TRBV11-2,.,TRBD2,TRBJ2-3,TGTGCCAGCAGCTTCCTGTCAGCGGGGGGGCCTGGAGATACGCAGTATTTT,CASSFLSAGGPGDTQYF
TRBV7-6,.,.,TRBJ1-2,TGTGCCAGCAGCCCGACACCTGGTTTTAACTATGGCTACACCTTC,CASSPTPGFNYGYTF
TRBV7-8,.,.,TRBJ1-3,TGTGCCAGCAGCTTCAGGGGAACTGGAAACACCATATATTTT,CASSFRGTGNTIYF
TRBV7-8,.,.,TRBJ1-5,TGTGCCAGCAGCTTTCCAGACTATAGCAATCAGCCCCAGCATTTT,CASSFPDYSNQPQHF
TRBV6-2/TRBV6-3,.,.,TRBJ1-5,TGTGCCAGCAGCCAATGGGGTAATCAGCCCCAGCATTTT,CASSQWGNQPQHF
TRBV5-1,.,TRBD1,TRBJ1-2,TGCGCCAGCAGCTTGGCTACAGGGGGCGACTATGGCTACACCTTC,CASSLATGGDYGYTF
TRBV10-3,.,.,TRBJ2-5,TGTGCCATCAGTGAAGTGGGAGTGGAGACCCAGTACTTC,CAISEVGVETQYF
TRBV11-3,.,.,TRBJ2-2,TGTGCCAGCAGCTTCCGACAGACCGGGGAGCTGTTTTTT,CASSFRQTGELFF
TRBV4-3,.,TRBD1,TRBJ1-4,TGCGCCAGCAGCCCGGGGACAGGGGAGAACGAAAAACTGTTTTTT,CASSPGTGENEKLFF
TRBV30,.,TRBD1,TRBJ1-6,TGTGCCTGGAGTGGGACAGGGGTGAATTCACCCCTCCACTTT,CAWSGTGVNSPLHF
TRBV19,.,TRBD1,TRBJ1-5,TGTGCCAGTGACATGGGACAGGGGTTTAGCAATCAGCCCCAGCATTTT,CASDMGQGFSNQPQHF
TRBV27,.,.,TRBJ1-1,TGTGCCAGCAGGGACCAGGGTCGCACTGAAGCTTTCTTT,CASRDQGRTEAFF
TRBV6-5,.,.,TRBJ2-1,TGTGCCAGCAGTTACTCGAGTGGGGGATCTCTGTTCTTC,CASSYSSGGSLFF
TRBV28,.,TRBD1,TRBJ2-7,TGTGCCAGCAGTGGGGACAGCCTTTACGAGCAGTACTTC,CASSGDSLYEQYF
TRBV5-1,.,TRBD2,TRBJ2-3,TGCGCCAGCAGCTCGGGACTAGCGGGGGGCACAGATACGCAGTATTTT,CASSSGLAGGTDTQYF
TRBV6-2/TRBV6-3,.,.,TRBJ2-5,TGTGCCAGCAGTTACGTCTGGGCAGGTCAAGAGACCCAGTACTTC,CASSYVWAGQETQYF
TRBV11-3,.,.,TRBJ2-5,TGTGCCAGCAGCTTAGGCGGGGCGGCTTTAGGTGAGACCCAGTACTTC,CASSLGGAALGETQYF
TRBV24-1,.,TRBD2,TRBJ2-1,TGTGCCACCAGTCCTCGGGGGGTGGATGAGCAGTTCTTC,CATSPRGVDEQFF